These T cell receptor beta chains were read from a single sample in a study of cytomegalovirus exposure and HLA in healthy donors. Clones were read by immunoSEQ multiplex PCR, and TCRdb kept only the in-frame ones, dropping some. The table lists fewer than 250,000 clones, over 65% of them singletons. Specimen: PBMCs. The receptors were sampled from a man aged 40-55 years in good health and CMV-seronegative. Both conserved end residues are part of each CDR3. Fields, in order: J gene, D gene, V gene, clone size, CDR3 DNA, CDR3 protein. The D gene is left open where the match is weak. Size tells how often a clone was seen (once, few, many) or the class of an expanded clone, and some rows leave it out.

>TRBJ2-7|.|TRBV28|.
TGTGCCAGCAGTTTAGTCGTTGGGGCCCACGAGCAGTACTTC
CASSLVVGAHEQYF
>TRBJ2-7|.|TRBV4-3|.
TGCGCCAGCAGCCAAGTGCGGGCCGCCCAGAACGAGCAGTACTTC
CASSQVRAAQNEQYF
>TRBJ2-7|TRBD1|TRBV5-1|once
TGCGCCAGCCGACAGGGCGCCTACGAGCAGTACTTC
CASRQGAYEQYF
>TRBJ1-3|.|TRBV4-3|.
TGCGCCAGCAGCCAAGGAGGCCTCTCTGGAAACACCATATATTTT
CASSQGGLSGNTIYF
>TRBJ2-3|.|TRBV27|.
TGTGCCAGCAGTTTCCCAGGGAGGCTCTATCCGCAGTATTTT
CASSFPGRLYPQYF
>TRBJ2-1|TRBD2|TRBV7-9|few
TGTGCCAGCAGCCCCTCTGGCGGGAGGGACAATGAGCAGTTCTTC
CASSPSGGRDNEQFF
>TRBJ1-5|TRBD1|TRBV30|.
TGTGCCTGGAGTGTAGGGGACAGGGGCAATCAGCCCCAGCATTTT
CAWSVGDRGNQPQHF
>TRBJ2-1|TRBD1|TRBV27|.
TGTGCCAGCAGTTTAACAGGGGTTGAGCAGTTCTTC
CASSLTGVEQFF
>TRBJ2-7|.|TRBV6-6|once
TGTGCCAGCAGAAGGGGACTTGAGCCCCACGAGCAGTACTTC
CASRRGLEPHEQYF
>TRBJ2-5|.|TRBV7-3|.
TGTGCCAGCAGCCCCCTCGGGAAGGGAGAGACCCAGTACTTC
CASSPLGKGETQYF
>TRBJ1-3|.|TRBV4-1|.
TGCGCCAGCAGCCAACAGGTGTGGGGAAACACCATATATTTT
CASSQQVWGNTIYF
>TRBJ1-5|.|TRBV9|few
TGTGCCAGCAGCGCCTCAGGTCGAGATCAGCCCCAGCATTTT
CASSASGRDQPQHF
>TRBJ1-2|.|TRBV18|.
TGTGCCAGCTCACCGAGAGGAGAACATGGCTACACCTTC
CASSPRGEHGYTF
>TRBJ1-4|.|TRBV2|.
TGTGCCAGCAGTCAACAGACAACTAATGAAAAACTGTTTTTT
CASSQQTTNEKLFF
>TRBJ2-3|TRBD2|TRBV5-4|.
TGTGCCAGCGGGGGGGGAAACACAGATACGCAGTATTTT
CASGGGNTDTQYF
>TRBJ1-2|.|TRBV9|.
TGTGCCAGCAGCGTAGCTGAGGGGGGGGATCCGGTGATCTATGGCTACACCTTC
CASSVAEGGDPVIYGYTF
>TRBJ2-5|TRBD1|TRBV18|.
TGTGCCAGCTCACCGGCCCGGGACAGGGGCCTCCAAGAGACCCAGTACTTC
CASSPARDRGLQETQYF
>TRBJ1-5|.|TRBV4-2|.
TGTGCCAGCAGCCAAGAGGACAGCCTAACGCGTCGGATAGGTTTACCCCAGCATTTT
CASSQEDSLTRRIGLPQHF
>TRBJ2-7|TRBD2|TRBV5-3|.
TGTGCCAGAAGTACGCCGGGACTAGCGGGGGGGTCTACCTACGAGCAGTACTTC
CARSTPGLAGGSTYEQYF
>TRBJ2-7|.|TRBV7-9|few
TGTGCCAGCAGCCATACAGTCTACGAGCAGTACTTC
CASSHTVYEQYF
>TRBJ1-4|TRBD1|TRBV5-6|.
TGTGCCAGCAGCCCGGCAGGGGGATCTAATGAAAAACTGTTTTTT
CASSPAGGSNEKLFF
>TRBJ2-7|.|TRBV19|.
TGTGCCAGTAGTCATCGCAGGGGTAAGGGAGCCTACGAGCAGTACTTC
CASSHRRGKGAYEQYF
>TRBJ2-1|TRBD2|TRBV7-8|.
TGTGCCAGCAGCCGGACTAGCGGGCTTCCGCAGTTCTTC
CASSRTSGLPQFF
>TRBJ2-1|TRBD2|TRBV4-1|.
TGCGCCAGCAGCCAAGTTCGCGGGAGCTCCTACAATGAGCAGTTCTTC
CASSQVRGSSYNEQFF
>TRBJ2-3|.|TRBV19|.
TGTGCCAGTAGTATTCAGGGGGGACTAGTAACAGATACGCAGTATTTT
CASSIQGGLVTDTQYF
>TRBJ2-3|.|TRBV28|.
TGTGCCAGCAGTTTATTGGCGCGGGGCACAGATACGCAGTATTTT
CASSLLARGTDTQYF
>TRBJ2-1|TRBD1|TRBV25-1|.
TGTGCCAGCAGTCCCCTGGGACAGACATTCTCCTACAATGAGCAGTTCTTC
CASSPLGQTFSYNEQFF
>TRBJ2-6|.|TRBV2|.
TGTGCCAGCAGATACAGTGTATCCGTCCTGACTTTC
CASRYSVSVLTF
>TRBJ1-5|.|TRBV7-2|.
TGTGCCAGCAGCTTAGGGTCCCAGGGAAATCAGCCCCAGCATTTT
CASSLGSQGNQPQHF
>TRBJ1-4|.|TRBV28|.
TGTGCCAGCAGTACCCACCGGGACAAGGAAGGGTTCGGAGAAAAACTGTTTTTT
CASSTHRDKEGFGEKLFF
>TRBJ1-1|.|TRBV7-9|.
TGTGCCAGCAGCTTAGTAAGACTCATTGACGAAGCTTTCTTT
CASSLVRLIDEAFF
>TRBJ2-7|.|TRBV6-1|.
TGTGCCAGCAGTGGACGGGTGAACAGGGCGGAAGGCGAGCAGTACTTC
CASSGRVNRAEGEQYF
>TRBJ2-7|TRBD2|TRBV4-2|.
TGTGCCAGCAGCCCATCCGGGACTAGCGGGCGCGAGCAGTACTTC
CASSPSGTSGREQYF
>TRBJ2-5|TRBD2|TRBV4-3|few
TGCGCCAGCAGCCAAGCAGAGCGGGGGAGCCACGAGACCCAGTACTTC
CASSQAERGSHETQYF
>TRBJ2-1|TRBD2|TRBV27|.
TGTGCCAGCAGGACCCGGACTAGCGGTTACAATGAGCAGTTCTTC
CASRTRTSGYNEQFF
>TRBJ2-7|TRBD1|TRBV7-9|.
TGTGCCAGCAGCTTAGACCAGGGGGCATACGAGCAGTACTTC
CASSLDQGAYEQYF
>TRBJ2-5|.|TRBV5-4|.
TGTGCCAGCAGCTTGTGGGCGGGGCAGGAGACCCAGTACTTC
CASSLWAGQETQYF
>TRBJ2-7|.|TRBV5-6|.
TGTGCCAGCACCCGGGGTGAGGGAAGCGAGCAGTACTTC
CASTRGEGSEQYF
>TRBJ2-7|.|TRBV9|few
TGTGCCAGCAGCCCGAGCGGTACCTACGAGCAGTACTTC
CASSPSGTYEQYF
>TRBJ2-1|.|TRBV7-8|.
TGTGCCAGCAGCAAGCAACAGGGAGGGTCCTACAATGAGCAGTTCTTC
CASSKQQGGSYNEQFF
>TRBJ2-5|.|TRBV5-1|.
TGCGCCAGCAGCTTGGGCCAGGGGGAGACCCAGTACTTC
CASSLGQGETQYF
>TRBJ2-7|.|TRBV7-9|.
TGTGCCAGCAGCTCCCGACTAGATGGAGCTGACGAGCAGTACTTC
CASSSRLDGADEQYF
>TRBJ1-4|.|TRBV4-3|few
TGCGCCAGCAGCCGTGGCCAGGGGCCCGAAAAACTGTTTTTT
CASSRGQGPEKLFF
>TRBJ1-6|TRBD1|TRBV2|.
TGTGCCAGCAGATTCCAGGGACAGTATAATTCACCCCTCCACTTT
CASRFQGQYNSPLHF
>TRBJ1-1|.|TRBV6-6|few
TGTGCCAGCGCGCCGCGGGATGGGAACACTGAAGCTTTCTTT
CASAPRDGNTEAFF
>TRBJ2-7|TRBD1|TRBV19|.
TGTGCCAGTAGTATAGAACAGGGGGACTACGAGCAGTACTTC
CASSIEQGDYEQYF
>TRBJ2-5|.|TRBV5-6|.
TGTGCCAGCAGCTTGGGAGGACTTTACAAAGAGACCCAGTACTTC
CASSLGGLYKETQYF
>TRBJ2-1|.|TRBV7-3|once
TGTGCCAGCAGCCCCTCCACCGGGGAGCAGTTCTTC
CASSPSTGEQFF
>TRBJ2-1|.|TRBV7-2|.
TGTGCCAGCAGCCCGACCGGCGGGGTAATGCATGAGCAGTTCTTC
CASSPTGGVMHEQFF
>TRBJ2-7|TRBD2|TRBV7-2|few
TGTGCCAGCAGCCCTCGTTCCGGGACTAGCTTCTACGAGCAGTACTTC
CASSPRSGTSFYEQYF
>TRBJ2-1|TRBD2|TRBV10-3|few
TGTGCCATCAGTGGAGCGGGGGGGGTAAGTGAGCAGTTCTTC
CAISGAGGVSEQFF
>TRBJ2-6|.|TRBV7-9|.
TGTTCCAGCAGCTTACAACGGGACGTCCTGACTTTC
CSSSLQRDVLTF
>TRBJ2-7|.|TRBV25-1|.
TGTGCCAGCAGGGGGGGACTGAGTTCCTACGAGCAGTACTTC
CASRGGLSSYEQYF
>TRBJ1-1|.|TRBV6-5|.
TGTGCCAGCAGTAAACAGGGTATGAACACTGAAGCTTTCTTT
CASSKQGMNTEAFF
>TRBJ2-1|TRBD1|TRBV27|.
TGTGCCAGCAGTTTCAGGGGGCAATTCAATGAGCAGTTCTTC
CASSFRGQFNEQFF
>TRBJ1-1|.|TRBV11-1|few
TGTGCCAGCAGCTTATACAGGGAAACTGAAGCTTTCTTT
CASSLYRETEAFF
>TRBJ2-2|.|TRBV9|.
TGTGCCAGCAGCGCGAGTAGCGGAATCGGAACCGGGGAGCTGTTTTTT
CASSASSGIGTGELFF